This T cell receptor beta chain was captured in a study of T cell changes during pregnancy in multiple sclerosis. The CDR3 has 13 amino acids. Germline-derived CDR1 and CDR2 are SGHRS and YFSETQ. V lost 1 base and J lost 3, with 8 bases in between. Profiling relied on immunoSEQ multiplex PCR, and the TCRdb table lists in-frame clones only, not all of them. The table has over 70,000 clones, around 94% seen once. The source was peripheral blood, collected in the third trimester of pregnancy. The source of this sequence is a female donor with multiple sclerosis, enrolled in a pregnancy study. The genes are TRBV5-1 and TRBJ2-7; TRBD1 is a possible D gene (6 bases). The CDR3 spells CASSLTTGYEQYF. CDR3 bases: TGCGCCAGCAGCTTGACGACAGGCTACGAGCAGTACTTC. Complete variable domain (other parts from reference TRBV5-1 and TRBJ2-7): KAGVTQTPRYLIKTRGQQVTLSCSPISGHRSVSWYQQTPGQGLQFLFEYFSETQRNKGNFPGRFSGRQFSNSRSEMNVSTLELGDSALYLCASSLTTGYEQYFGPGTRLTVT.